The clone carrying this T cell receptor beta chain was detected a few times. Its antigen is unknown. Patients showing uncontrolled infection, other autoimmune disease, pregnancy or lactation were ineligible. Researchers amplified the TCR beta CDR3 regions from RNA transcripts. Primed by the HTBI set, a first-round RT-PCR was run on the TCR CDR3. TCRdb redid the calling of the multiplex PCR reads with MiXCR, one entry per CDR3 protein. The data hold about 500,000 distinct CDR3 sequences, with 40% to 50% observed a single time. Germline assignment: CDR1 SEHNR and CDR2 FQNEAQ (reference sequence). This CDR3 has 15 amino acids. J lost 2 bases, V lost 5 bases, and 7 bases had no gene match. The data belong to a study of T cells in Graves' hyperthyroidism and ophthalmopathy. Study results and caveats: Model-based prediction identified ophthalmopathy a median approximately 6 months prior to its onset. Most expanded thyroid clonotypes above 0.001 recurred in blood.

The receptor was isolated from an adult woman with Graves' disease, either hyperthyroidism or ophthalmopathy (not recorded which). The chain has TRBV7-9 and TRBJ2-5; 8 nucleotides match TRBD1. Sequenced: peripheral blood or thyroid tissue (not recorded which). The CDR3 loop reads CASSHRDRQQETQYF. In DNA form, the CDR3 reads TGTGCCAGCAGCCACCGGGACAGGCAGCAAGAGACCCAGTACTTC.